The present T cell receptor (beta chain) was sequenced within a study of blood T cell repertoires in COVID-19. Study details: Both acute and convalescent COVID-19 samples were obtained from the United States, Italy and Spain.

Clones were read by immunoSEQ multiplex PCR, and TCRdb kept only the in-frame ones, dropping some. The profile covers about 220,000 clones, with around 84% appearing a single time and roughly 13% taken by the ten largest. The CDR3 extends over 15 amino acids. Germline assignment: CDR1 MNHEY and CDR2 SVGEGT. V gave up 6 bases and J gave up 2 bases, with 17 bases separating them. This sequence joins TRBV6-2 or TRBV6-3 and TRBJ2-7, with D tentatively TRBD2 (6 bases). The receptor was derived from a human donor in a cohort sampled during active COVID-19. Sequencing was done on a sample of peripheral blood. For the CDR3, the DNA is TGTGCCAGCAGCCGCCGGGATAGCGGACCCTACGAGCAGTACTTC. Protein: CASSRRDSGPYEQYF.